This T cell receptor beta chain was documented in a study of cytomegalovirus exposure and HLA in healthy donors. For the study at large: A later analysis reported the same platform for the 110 or so validation repertoires and the roughly 650 first-cohort repertoires.

Repertoires were generated with immunoSEQ multiplex PCR, while TCRdb's copy carries only in-frame clones and drops some. The sample records about 160,000 clones, 89% being singletons. Separation from the 666-subject first cohort characterized the approximately 120-subject validation cohort, to which the donors belonged. The sample comprised PBMCs. This receptor was identified in a man aged 18 to 29 in good health and CMV-seropositive.

The CDR3 region has the DNA TGTGCCAGCAGCCCCCAGACTAGCGGGCCCACTAATGAGCAGTTCTTC. The encoded protein is CASSPQTSGPTNEQFF. The rearrangement joins TRBV9 to TRBJ2-1; 10 nucleotides align to TRBD2. The CDR3 is 16 residues long. The germline CDR1 and CDR2 sequences are SGDLS and YYNGEE. Unmatched junction bases numbered 11, after V lost 4 bases and J lost 7 bases.